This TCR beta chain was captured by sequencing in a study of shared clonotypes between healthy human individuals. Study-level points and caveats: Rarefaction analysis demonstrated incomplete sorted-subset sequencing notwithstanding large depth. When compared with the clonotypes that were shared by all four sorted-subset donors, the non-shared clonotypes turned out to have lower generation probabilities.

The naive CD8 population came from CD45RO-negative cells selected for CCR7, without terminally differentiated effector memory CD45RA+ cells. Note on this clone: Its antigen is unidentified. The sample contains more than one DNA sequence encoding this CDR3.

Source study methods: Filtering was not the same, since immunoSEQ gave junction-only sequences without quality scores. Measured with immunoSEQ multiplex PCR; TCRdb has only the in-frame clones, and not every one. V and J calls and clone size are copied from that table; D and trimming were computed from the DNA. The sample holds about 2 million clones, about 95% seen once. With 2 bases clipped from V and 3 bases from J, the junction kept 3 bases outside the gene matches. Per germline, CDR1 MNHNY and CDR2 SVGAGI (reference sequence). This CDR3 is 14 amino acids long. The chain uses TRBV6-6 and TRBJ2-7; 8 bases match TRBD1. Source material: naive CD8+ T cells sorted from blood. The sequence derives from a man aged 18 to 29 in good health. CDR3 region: CASSYAGQGYEQYF. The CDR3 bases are TGTGCCAGCAGTTACGCCGGACAGGGCTACGAGCAGTACTTC.